One sample yielded the 10 T cell receptor beta chains listed below, sequenced in a study of T cell responses to AZD1222 COVID-19 vaccine. TCRdb keeps only in-frame clones here, not all; method: immunoSEQ multiplex PCR. The sample carries approximately 100,000 clones, approximately 89% recorded once. Sequences were derived from peripheral blood, sampled on day 0 of AZD1222 vaccination. The source is an adult in good health.

This chain joins TRBV9 and TRBJ1-3; D may be TRBD1 (6 bases). Looked up from germline, CDR1 is SGDLS and CDR2 is YYNGEE. This CDR3 has 21 amino acids. Trimming stripped 4 bases from V and 0 bases from J, with 29 bases between. This chain's CDR3 is CASSSLLGARPGESSGNTIYF. DNA for the CDR3: TGTGCCAGCAGCTCTCTTCTGGGGGCTCGGCCGGGGGAGAGCTCTGGAAACACCATATATTTT.

This chain joins TRBV15 and TRBJ2-7, with 12 bases aligning to TRBD2. There are 15 residues in the CDR3. Losses at the gene ends were 3 bases for V and 7 bases for J; bases not matched to a gene: 7. The V gene's germline CDR1 is LNHNV and CDR2 YYDKDF (reference sequence). The CDR3 sequence: CATSSRTSGVREQYF. The CDR3 DNA reads as TGTGCCACCAGCAGTCGGACTAGCGGGGTTAGGGAGCAGTACTTC. The complete variable domain, with remaining parts taken from reference TRBV15 and TRBJ2-7, reads DAMVIQNPRYQVTQFGKPVTLSCSQTLNHNVMYWYQQKSSQAPKLLFHYYDKDFNNEADTPDNFQSRRPNTSFCFLDIRSPGLGDTAMYLCATSSRTSGVREQYFGPGTRLTVT.

V usage is TRBV30 and J usage is TRBJ1-1; D might be TRBD1 (5 bases). V lost 3 bases, J lost 6 bases, and 17 bases lay in between. Germline assignment: CDR1 GTSNPN and CDR2 SVGIG (reference sequence). CDR3 size: 14 residues. The DNA of the CDR3 is TGTGCCTGGAGGGCACCAGGGTTCGGGGCTGAAGCTTTCTTT. This gives the protein CAWRAPGFGAEAFF.

V gene TRBV6-1 combines with J gene TRBJ2-7; D uncertain. The CDR3 runs 14 residues. The V gene's germline CDR1 is MNHNS and CDR2 SASEGT. V shed 2 bases and J shed 3 bases, with 11 bases lying between them. CDR3: CASSETMDLYEQYF. The CDR3 bases are TGTGCCAGCAGTGAAACTATGGACCTCTACGAGCAGTACTTC.

This chain uses TRBV9 with TRBJ2-7; the D gene is possibly TRBD2 (7 bases). The germline V and J ends were trimmed by 0 bases and 1 base, with 14 bases remaining between them. The CDR3 spans 16 residues. Germline assignment: CDR1 SGDLS and CDR2 YYNGEE. CDR3 bases: TGTGCCAGCAGCGTAGCCTCGCGGGGGCCTTCCTACGAGCAGTACTTC. It encodes CASSVASRGPSYEQYF.

The gene calls are TRBV7-2 and TRBJ1-1; D unclear. Germline V gives CDR1 SGHTA, CDR2 FQGNSA. V was shortened by 6 bases and J by 4 bases, with 12 bases between the two germline ends. This CDR3 has 13 residues. This chain's CDR3 is CASRLPGGTEAFF. CDR3 nucleotides: TGTGCCAGCAGACTCCCAGGCGGCACTGAAGCTTTCTTT.

This chain uses TRBV7-9 with TRBJ1-2; D gene uncertain. CDR3 length equals 13 residues. Per the germline V gene, CDR1 is SEHNR and CDR2 is FQNEAQ (reference sequence). V lost 3 bases, J lost 1 base, and 6 bases lay in between. CDR3 in DNA: TGTGCCAGCAGCTTGGGATTTAACTATGGCTACACCTTC. Protein sequence: CASSLGFNYGYTF.

The chain recombines TRBV18 with TRBJ1-3, with 10 nucleotides matching TRBD1. CDR3 size: 16 residues. Germline loops: CDR1 KGHSH, CDR2 LQKENI. With 3 bases clipped from V and 0 bases from J, the junction kept 2 bases outside the gene matches. The CDR3 nucleotides are TGTGCCAGCTCACCCCGGGACAGGGGCTCTGGAAACACCATATATTTT. It encodes CASSPRDRGSGNTIYF.

The CDR3 DNA reads TGCAGCGTTGACGGCTCCGGAGGTTCAGGGCTGAATGAGCAGTTCTTC. This translates into CSVDGSGGSGLNEQFF. This chain links TRBV29-1 with TRBJ2-1, with D possibly being TRBD1 or TRBD2 (5 bases each). This CDR3 is 16 amino acids long. The germline CDR1 and CDR2 sequences are SQVTM and ANQGSEA. V lost 3 bases and J 7 bases, leaving 22 bases between the germline ends.

The chain carries TRBV24-1 and TRBJ2-6, with D perhaps matching TRBD1 (6 bases). Between the trimmed V and J ends, which lost 7 bases and 6 bases, there was a span of 12 bases. The CDR3 contains 14 residues. Germline V CDR1 and CDR2: KGHDR, SFDVKD. The CDR3 protein is CATSVGAEANVLTF. CDR3 nucleotides: TGTGCCACCAGCGTGGGGGCTGAGGCCAACGTCCTGACTTTC.